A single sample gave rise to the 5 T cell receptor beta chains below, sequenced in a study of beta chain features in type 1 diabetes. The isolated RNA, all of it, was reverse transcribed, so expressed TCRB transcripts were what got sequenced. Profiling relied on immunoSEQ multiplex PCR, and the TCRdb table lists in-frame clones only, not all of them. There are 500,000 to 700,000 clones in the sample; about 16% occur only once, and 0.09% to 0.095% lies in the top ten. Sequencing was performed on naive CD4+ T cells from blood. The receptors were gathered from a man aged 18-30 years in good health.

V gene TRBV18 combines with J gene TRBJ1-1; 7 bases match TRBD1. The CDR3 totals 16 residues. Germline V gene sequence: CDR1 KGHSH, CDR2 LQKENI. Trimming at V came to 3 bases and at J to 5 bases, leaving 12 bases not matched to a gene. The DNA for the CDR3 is TGTGCCAGCTCACCCAGACAGACAGGGCGTGGGACTGAAGCTTTCTTT. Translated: CASSPRQTGRGTEAFF.

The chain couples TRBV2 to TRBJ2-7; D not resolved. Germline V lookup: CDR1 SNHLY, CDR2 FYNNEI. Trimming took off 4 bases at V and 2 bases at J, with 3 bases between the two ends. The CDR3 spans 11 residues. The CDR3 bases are TGTGCCAGCAGTGTAGCCTACGAGCAGTACTTC. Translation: CASSVAYEQYF.

CDR3 sequence: CASSLTGLAGGPRAKNIQYF. Here the CDR3 DNA reads TGTGCCAGCAGCTTAACCGGACTAGCGGGGGGGCCGAGAGCCAAAAACATTCAGTACTTC. The chain is built from TRBV13 and TRBJ2-4, with 15 bases fitting TRBD2. Germline-derived CDR1 and CDR2 are PRHDT and FYEKMQ (reference sequence). The CDR3 is made up of 20 amino acids. V was clipped by 2 bases and J by 0 bases; unmatched bases: 8.

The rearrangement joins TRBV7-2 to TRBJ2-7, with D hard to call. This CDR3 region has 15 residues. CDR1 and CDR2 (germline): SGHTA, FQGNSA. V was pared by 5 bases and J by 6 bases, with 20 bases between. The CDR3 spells CASSPAVGIPFEQYF. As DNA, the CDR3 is TGTGCCAGCAGCCCGGCTGTGGGAATTCCCTTCGAGCAGTACTTC.

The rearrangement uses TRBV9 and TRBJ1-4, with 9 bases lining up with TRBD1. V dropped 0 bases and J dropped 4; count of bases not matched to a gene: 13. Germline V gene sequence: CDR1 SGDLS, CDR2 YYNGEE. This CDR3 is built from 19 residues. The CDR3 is CASSVEDRGARGGNEKLFF. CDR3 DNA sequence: TGTGCCAGCAGCGTAGAAGACAGGGGGGCCCGAGGAGGTAATGAAAAACTGTTTTTT.